This passage covers 19 T cell receptor delta chains from one sample sequenced in a study of DNA immune sequencing with unique molecular identifiers. Primers for all 8 TRDV and 4 TRDJ genes amplified genomic DNA in 32-plex. Adapter PCR followed about 3 barcoding PCR cycles that attached a 12-nucleotide UMI. TCRdb called clones anew from the multiplex PCR reads with CATT. Of under 3,000 delta-chain clones listed, roughly 8.4% were seen once; the top ten hold roughly half. The sequencing input was gamma-delta T cells enriched from blood buffy coat, or unenriched PBMCs (not recorded which). The receptors originated from a human donor in good health.

J is TRDJ4 and V is TRAV14/DV4, with D perhaps matching TRDD3 (5 bases). TCRdb supplies no J gene; here it was assigned by aligning the nucleotide sequence to germline. Trimming cost V 0 bases and J 3 bases, with 38 bases left between them. Germline CDR1 TSDPSYG, CDR2 QGSYDQQN (reference sequence). The CDR3 contains 23 residues. The DNA for the CDR3 is TGTGCAATGAGAGAGGGCCCCCACCCTCGATACTCGGGGTCAAACTACCACCCGGGACCCCTGATCTTT. Amino acids: CAMREGPHPRYSGSNYHPGPLIF.

A word on this clone: The TCRdb protein comes from a much larger clone and disagrees with this DNA's translation at residue 7, likely due to a read error; the protein given here is derived from the DNA. The rearrangement joins TRDV2 to TRDJ3, with D uncertain. CDR1 and CDR2 from the germline V gene are GEAIGNYY and EKD. Trimming took off 3 bases at V and 3 bases at J, with 11 bases between the two ends. This CDR3 comprises 16 residues. DNA for the CDR3: TGTGCCTGTGACGCCCGTGTGATCTGGGACACCCGACAGATGTTTTTC. This sequence encodes CACDARVIWDTRQMFF.

About this clone: TCRdb lists the protein of a much larger clone for this DNA, which differs at residue 6, so this is likely a read error; the protein given here is translated from the DNA itself. This chain connects TRDV2 to TRDJ1; D perhaps matches TRDD3 (5 bases). Germline V lookup: CDR1 GEAIGNYY, CDR2 EKD. The CDR3 spans 15 residues. Trimming left V 3 bases short and J 0 bases short, with 13 bases between. CDR3 sequence reads: CACDLMGTDTDKLIF. CDR3 DNA sequence: TGTGCCTGTGACCTAATGGGGACAGACACCGATAAACTCATCTTT.

V and J are TRDV2 and TRDJ1; no reliable D call. The CDR3 contains 15 residues. The V end lost 3 bases, the J end lost 1 base, and 14 bases lay between the germline ends. Germline CDR1 reads GEAIGNYY; CDR2 reads EKD. The CDR3 protein is CACDDILSLTDKLIF. DNA for the CDR3: TGTGCCTGTGACGATATACTGTCGCTCACCGATAAACTCATCTTT.

This clone was detected a few times. TCRdb records a much larger clone's protein for this DNA, with a difference at residue 16 that likely arises from a read error; the protein given is the translation of the DNA. J is TRDJ3 and V is TRDV2; the match to TRDD3 covers 9 bases. CDR1 and CDR2 (germline): GEAIGNYY, EKD. The CDR3 contains 20 residues. The CDR3 coding sequence is TGTGCCTGTGATCCCATTGTACTGGGGGAAAGCTCCTGGGACACCCAACAGATGTTTTTC. Translation: CACDPIVLGESSWDTQQMFF.

This clone was observed many times. This specimen includes other DNA sequences encoding the same CDR3. The V call is TRDV2, the J call TRDJ1; 10 bases map to TRDD3. The junction had 20 bases not matched to a gene; V was cut back by 8 bases and J by 3 bases. CDR1 and CDR2 (germline): GEAIGNYY, EKD. The CDR3 contains 18 residues. The CDR3 reads CAYSEAPWGIWKADKLIF. Written as DNA, the CDR3 is TGTGCCTATAGTGAGGCCCCCTGGGGGATATGGAAGGCCGATAAACTCATCTTT.

This clone occurred a few times. The chain has TRDV2 and TRDJ1; 8 bases agree with TRDD3. The V gene end was trimmed by 1 base and the J gene end by 1 base; junction bases not matched to a gene: 10. Germline CDR1 is GEAIGNYY and CDR2 is EKD. The length of the CDR3 is 17 residues. This chain's CDR3 is CACDTAWGNPRTDKLIF. Written as DNA, the CDR3 is TGTGCCTGTGACACGGCCTGGGGGAACCCCCGCACCGATAAACTCATCTTT.

No V gene call was produced; the J gene was TRDJ1; TRDD3, the D gene given by the table, was not confirmed from the DNA. This CDR3 has 20 amino acids. CDR3 protein: CACDTVVGWGDPIYTDKLIF. CDR3 in DNA: TGTGCCTGTGACACCGTCGTGGGATGGGGGGACCCGATCTACACCGATAAACTCATCTTT.

Concerning this clone: The protein that TCRdb holds for this DNA derives from a much larger clone and differs from the translated DNA at residue 5, which likely indicates a read error; the protein shown here is translated from the DNA. The chain is built from TRDV2 and TRDJ1, with 8 bases identical to TRDD3. The CDR3 contains 17 residues. Germline V gene data show CDR1 as GEAIGNYY and CDR2 as EKD. The V segment lost 3 bases and the J segment 0 bases; nucleotides outside the gene matches: 11. In DNA, the CDR3 is TGTGCCTGTGACGCCTTAACTGGGGGGCATGACACCGATAAACTCATCTTT. Translated, it gives CACDALTGGHDTDKLIF.

This clone was counted a few times. J is TRDJ1 and V is TRDV1; 10 bases align to TRDD3. Trimming took 2 bases from V and 0 from J; bases not matched to a gene: 21. CDR3 length: 22 residues. Germline V gives CDR1 TSWWSYY, CDR2 QGS. CDR3 DNA: TGTGCTCTTGGGGAAAGGGCCCCTAACTATCTAGTACTGGGGGATGACACCGATAAACTCATCTTT. Encoded protein: CALGERAPNYLVLGDDTDKLIF.

This clone was observed a few times. The J gene call is TRDJ1, but no V gene call exists; TRDD3, as called in the table, went unchecked against the DNA. The CDR3 spans 18 residues. CDR3 nucleotide sequence: TGTGCTCTTGGGGACTACTACGGATTGGGGGATACGGATAGCAAACTCATCTTT. Residues: CALGDYYGLGDTDSKLIF.

This clone was seen ten or more times. The chain is built from TRDV2 and TRDJ3; 13 bases align to TRDD3. The germline gives CDR1 GEAIGNYY, CDR2 EKD. Germline trimming cut 3 bases from V and 2 bases from J; bases unmatched to any gene: 9. The length of the CDR3 is 20 residues. The CDR3, as DNA: TGTGCCTGTGACTCCATTACTGGGGGATACGCTGCCTGGGACACCCGACAGATGTTTTTC. This encodes CACDSITGGYAAWDTRQMFF.

In regard to this clone: The protein held in TCRdb is that of a much larger clone and does not match this DNA's translation at residue 10, likely because of a read error; the protein shown is translated from the DNA. The chain is built from TRDV2 and TRDJ1; either TRDD2 or TRDD3 may supply D (5 bases each). Deletions cut 3 bases from V and 1 base from J, with 20 bases between. The germline V gene has CDR1 GEAIGNYY and CDR2 EKD. The CDR3 has 17 amino acids. The CDR3 reads CACDSLPYGGTTDKLIF. DNA of the CDR3: TGTGCCTGTGACTCACTTCCCTACGGGGGTACCACCGATAAACTCATCTTT.

The rearrangement joins TRDV2 to TRDJ3; 13 bases are shared with TRDD3. Germline assignment: CDR1 GEAIGNYY and CDR2 EKD. This CDR3 spans 21 amino acids. Losses at the gene ends were 0 bases for V and 7 bases for J; bases not matched to a gene: 14. The CDR3 protein is CACDTTGTGGYAPKDTRQMFF. In nucleotides, the CDR3 is TGTGCCTGTGACACCACTGGTACTGGGGGATACGCCCCTAAAGACACCCGACAGATGTTTTTC.

This clone is categorized as medium-sized. The chain links TRDV2 to TRDJ1; 12 bases agree with TRDD3. Germline values: CDR1 GEAIGNYY, CDR2 EKD. The CDR3 spans 18 residues. Trimming at V came to 3 bases and at J to 0 bases, leaving 10 bases not matched to a gene. The CDR3 DNA reads TGTGCCTGTGACGCTGTACTGGGGGATACCACGTACACCGATAAACTCATCTTT. Encoded protein: CACDAVLGDTTYTDKLIF.

This clone was seen only once. The chain links TRDV1 to TRDJ1; 7 nucleotides match TRDD3. TCRdb records no J gene; here it was assigned by comparing the DNA to germline. V dropped 1 base and J dropped 8; count of bases not matched to a gene: 25. Germline V lookup: CDR1 TSWWSYY, CDR2 QGS. The CDR3 sequence is 20 residues long. The CDR3 region is CALGERRPTSSGGYPLKLIF. DNA of the CDR3: TGTGCTCTTGGGGAACGTCGCCCCACCTCATCTGGGGGCTATCCATTGAAACTCATCTTT.

This clone was counted many times. The rearrangement joins TRDV2 to TRDJ1; 10 nucleotides agree with TRDD3. V trimming: 0 bases; J trimming: 2 bases; junction bases outside the gene matches: 11. Per the germline V gene, CDR1 is GEAIGNYY and CDR2 is EKD. This CDR3 is 18 amino acids long. The CDR3 loop is CACDTVGTLGDITDKLIF. The CDR3 DNA follows: TGTGCCTGTGACACCGTGGGGACTCTGGGGGATATTACCGATAAACTCATCTTT.

This clone was counted at least ten times. The J gene is TRDJ1, the V gene TRDV2, with 11 bases fitting TRDD3. This CDR3 is 26 amino acids long. With 0 bases clipped from V and 0 bases from J, the junction kept 32 bases outside the gene matches. CDR1 GEAIGNYY and CDR2 EKD come from the germline V gene. The DNA for the CDR3 is TGTGCCTGTGACACCGTAGTACCTACGAAATTTACTGGGGGATATGAAAAGATGGGGGACACCGATAAACTCATCTTT. Amino acid sequence: CACDTVVPTKFTGGYEKMGDTDKLIF.

In its sample, this clone was seen a few times. V and J are TRAV38-2/DV8 and TRDJ1, with 7 bases that match TRDD3. There are 21 residues in the CDR3. Germline lookup yields CDR1 TSESDYY and CDR2 QEAYKQQN. V shed 7 bases and J 0 bases; nucleotides not matched to a gene: 27. CDR3 amino acids: CAYLLAWGPKWSLRYTDKLIF. The CDR3 nucleotides read TGTGCTTATCTCCTAGCCTGGGGGCCGAAATGGTCCCTGAGGTACACCGATAAACTCATCTTT.